The 23 T cell receptor beta chains reported below all come from one sample, sequenced in a study of T cell responses to AZD1222 COVID-19 vaccine. This table comes from immunoSEQ multiplex PCR, and its TCRdb copy is limited to in-frame clones, with some not included. This repertoire shows fewer than 120,000 clones, roughly nine tenths found once; its top ten account for over 1.5%. Material: peripheral blood, obtained on day 0 of AZD1222 vaccination. The receptor set was obtained from an adult in good health.

The chain couples TRBV10-3 to TRBJ2-7; 9 nucleotides line up with TRBD1. Per the germline V gene, CDR1 is ENHRY and CDR2 is SYGVKD. V trimming: 3 bases; J trimming: 3 bases; junction bases outside the gene matches: 3. The CDR3 is made up of 14 amino acids. The CDR3 DNA reads as TGTGCCATCAGTGAATTGGACAGGGGCTACGAGCAGTACTTC. This encodes CAISELDRGYEQYF.

The V and J genes are TRBV7-9 and TRBJ2-1; D unclear. Looked up from germline, CDR1 is SEHNR and CDR2 is FQNEAQ (reference sequence). The CDR3 sequence is 12 residues long. The ends were cut back, 1 base at V and 6 bases at J, with 4 bases in the middle. CDR3 sequence: CASSLVGNEQFF. The CDR3 region has the DNA TGTGCCAGCAGCTTAGTAGGCAATGAGCAGTTCTTC.

The chain recombines TRBV5-6 with TRBJ2-3, with D possibly being TRBD1 (6 bases). Germline V gene sequence: CDR1 SGHDT, CDR2 YYEEEE. With 3 bases removed from V and 5 bases from J, the gap between germline ends came to 7 bases. The CDR3 sequence is 12 residues long. The CDR3 protein is CASSWTVDTQYF. The CDR3 bases are TGTGCCAGCAGCTGGACAGTAGATACGCAGTATTTT.

The sample holds a few counts of this clone. This chain uses TRBV4-1 with TRBJ1-5, with a tentative D call TRBD1 (6 bases). This CDR3 has 19 amino acids. Germline loops: CDR1 MGHRA, CDR2 YSYEKL. Trimming removed 2 bases at V and 0 bases at J, with 20 bases between. As DNA, the CDR3 is TGCGCCAGCAGCCAAACAGGGTCGGGTCTCCTGTTTAGCAATCAGCCCCAGCATTTT. The encoded protein is CASSQTGSGLLFSNQPQHF.

V gene TRBV18 combines with J gene TRBJ1-3; D might be TRBD1 (5 bases). V lost 1 base and J 4 bases, leaving 14 bases between the germline ends. Per the germline V gene, CDR1 is KGHSH and CDR2 is LQKENI. The CDR3 spans 16 residues. CDR3 bases: TGTGCCAGCTCACCACTCGAGACAGCAGAGGGAAACACCATATATTTT. The encoded protein is CASSPLETAEGNTIYF. The full variable domain, rest sourced from reference TRBV18 and TRBJ1-3, is NAGVMQNPRHLVRRRGQEARLRCSPMKGHSHVYWYRQLPEEGLKFMVYLQKENIIDESGMPKERFSAEFPKEGPSILRIQQVVRGDSAAYFCASSPLETAEGNTIYFGEGSWLTVV.

The rearrangement uses TRBV7-9 and TRBJ2-5; 9 bases align to TRBD2. CDR1 is SEHNR and CDR2 is FQNEAQ in the germline V gene (reference sequence). This CDR3 spans 15 amino acids. After removal of 2 bases from V and 0 bases from J, the junction contained 1 base not matched to a gene. Written as DNA, the CDR3 is TGTGCCAGCAGCTTAAAGCGGGGGGACCAAGAGACCCAGTACTTC. Translated, it gives CASSLKRGDQETQYF.

Here the CDR3 reads CASRPRGRDGYTF. The CDR3 DNA reads TGTGCCAGCAGACCCCGGGGGAGAGATGGCTACACCTTC. The chain has TRBV12-3 or TRBV12-4 and TRBJ1-2, with a weak D call TRBD1 (5 bases). V lost 6 bases to trimming and J lost 6 bases, with 14 bases between them. This CDR3 has 13 residues.

This chain links TRBV2 with TRBJ1-4; D is unclear. V was shortened by 3 bases and J by 4 bases, with 9 bases between the two germline ends. The CDR3 covers 14 residues. Germline V lookup: CDR1 SNHLY, CDR2 FYNNEI. The CDR3 bases are TGTGCCAGCAGTGATTCCCAGATTAATGAAAAACTGTTTTTT. Protein sequence: CASSDSQINEKLFF.

The J gene is TRBJ1-6, the V gene TRBV10-3, with TRBD1 matching over 10 bases. Germline-derived CDR1 and CDR2 are ENHRY and SYGVKD. There are 15 residues in the CDR3. V was clipped by 6 bases and J by 7 bases; unmatched bases: 6. The CDR3 is CAIRMGQGWNSPLHF. The CDR3 DNA reads TGTGCCATCAGAATGGGACAGGGGTGGAATTCACCCCTCCACTTT.

V and J are TRBV19 and TRBJ1-6; 8 positions agree with TRBD1. The V gene end was trimmed by 6 bases and the J gene end by 8 bases; junction bases not matched to a gene: 9. The germline V gene encodes CDR1 LNHDA and CDR2 SQIVND (reference sequence). This CDR3 contains 15 residues. CDR3 in DNA: TGTGCCAGTAGGGCCGGGACAGGCCCCTATTCACCCCTCCACTTT. Translating gives CASRAGTGPYSPLHF.

V usage is TRBV5-6 and J usage is TRBJ1-1; D not resolved. V lost 0 bases and J 1 base, leaving 10 bases between the germline ends. The length of the CDR3 is 15 residues. The germline gives CDR1 SGHDT, CDR2 YYEEEE. The CDR3 DNA is TGTGCCAGCAGCTTGGTTACCCCGAGGAACACTGAAGCTTTCTTT. Its translation: CASSLVTPRNTEAFF. Based on the CDR3 plus reference TRBV5-6 and TRBJ1-1, the full variable domain is DAGVTQSPTHLIKTRGQQVTLRCSPKSGHDTVSWYQQALGQGPQFIFQYYEEEERQRGNFPDRFSGHQFPNYSSELNVNALLLGDSALYLCASSLVTPRNTEAFFGQGTRLTVV.

This clone was detected a few times. The chain recombines TRBV12-3 or TRBV12-4 with TRBJ2-7; D remains ambiguous. Trimming left V 0 bases short and J 9 bases short, with 12 bases between. CDR3 length equals 13 residues. CDR3 residues: CASSLAPLRAQYF. CDR3 nucleotide sequence: TGTGCCAGCAGTTTAGCGCCGCTTAGGGCGCAGTACTTC.

In nucleotides, the CDR3 is TGTGCCAGTAGCGACGCGGGAGGGCCCACCACCGGGGAGCTGTTTTTT. The encoded protein is CASSDAGGPTTGELFF. The V call is TRBV19, the J call TRBJ2-2; TRBD2 matches 9 bases. V trimming: 6 bases; J trimming: 4 bases; junction bases outside the gene matches: 9. CDR3 length: 16 amino acids. Germline CDR1 LNHDA, CDR2 SQIVND (reference sequence).

This clone was picked up a small number of times. This sequence joins TRBV3-1 (or the pseudogene TRBV3-2) and TRBJ2-7; 12 bases fit TRBD2. Germline lookup yields CDR1 LGHDT and CDR2 YNNKEL (reference sequence). V dropped 6 bases and J dropped 5; count of bases not matched to a gene: 5. The length of the CDR3 is 14 residues. This CDR3 reads CASRRTSGVDEQYF. The CDR3 DNA sequence: TGTGCCAGCAGGAGGACTAGCGGGGTGGACGAGCAGTACTTC.

This clone was picked up a small number of times. The chain has TRBV19 and TRBJ2-7, with TRBD1 as a possible D gene (6 bases). The V and J ends lost 5 bases and 0 bases respectively, with 14 bases between them. The germline V gene encodes CDR1 LNHDA and CDR2 SQIVND (reference sequence). The CDR3 length is 15 residues. CDR3 protein: CASSYFRDNSYEQYF. CDR3 sequence (DNA): TGTGCCAGTAGTTACTTCCGGGACAACTCCTACGAGCAGTACTTC.

V usage is TRBV6-6 and J usage is TRBJ1-2; 7 bases align to TRBD1. CDR3 length: 14 residues. V gave up 5 bases and J gave up 4 bases; unmatched junction bases: 7. Germline loops: CDR1 MNHNY, CDR2 SVGAGI (reference sequence). In DNA, the CDR3 is TGTGCCAGCAGTCCCTGGGACAGCGTCTATGGCTACACCTTC. Translating gives CASSPWDSVYGYTF.

The chain carries TRBV5-5 and TRBJ2-5; maybe TRBD2 (6 bases). V lost 3 bases to trimming and J lost 5 bases, with 23 bases between them. The CDR3 sequence is 17 residues long. Germline V gene data show CDR1 as SGHKS and CDR2 as YYEKEE (reference sequence). For the CDR3, the DNA is TGTGCCAGCAGCTCCGGACTGGAGGGCGTTCTCCGGGAGACCCAGTACTTC. It translates to CASSSGLEGVLRETQYF. Variable domain in full (rest from reference TRBV5-5 and TRBJ2-5): DAGVTQSPTHLIKTRGQQVTLRCSPISGHKSVSWYQQVLGQGPQFIFQYYEKEERGRGNFPDRFSARQFPNYSSELNVNALLLGDSALYLCASSSGLEGVLRETQYFGPGTRLLVL.

This chain connects TRBV3-1 (or the pseudogene TRBV3-2) to TRBJ2-2, with D unclear. Germline V gene data show CDR1 as LGHDT and CDR2 as YNNKEL (reference sequence). This CDR3 comprises 16 residues. The ends were cut back, 4 bases at V and 1 base at J, with 13 bases in the middle. DNA of the CDR3: TGTGCCAGCAGCCTAGTTAGGGCGCGGAACACCGGGGAGCTGTTTTTT. It specifies CASSLVRARNTGELFF.

V usage is TRBV5-4 and J usage is TRBJ2-1; D possibly corresponds to TRBD1 (5 bases). Trimming removed 0 bases at V and 3 bases at J, with 10 bases between. The CDR3 runs 15 residues. The V gene's germline CDR1 is SGHNT and CDR2 YYREEE (reference sequence). CDR3 sequence: CASSLVQGLYNEQFF. In nucleotides, the CDR3 is TGTGCCAGCAGCTTGGTTCAGGGTCTCTACAATGAGCAGTTCTTC.

A single count supports this clone. V and J are TRBV9 and TRBJ2-2; the D gene is possibly TRBD1 (6 bases). V was cut by 2 bases and J by 2 bases, with 10 bases left in between. The germline gives CDR1 SGDLS, CDR2 YYNGEE. The CDR3 length is 15 residues. CDR3 in DNA: TGTGCCAGCAGCGTGTACAGGGCTAACACCGGGGAGCTGTTTTTT. It encodes CASSVYRANTGELFF.

The V call is TRBV3-1 (or the pseudogene TRBV3-2), the J call TRBJ2-2, with D uncertain. Germline loops: CDR1 LGHDT, CDR2 YNNKEL (reference sequence). CDR3 length: 15 amino acids. V lost 1 base and J lost 0, with 6 bases in between. The CDR3 loop reads CASSQGRTNTGELFF. For the CDR3, the DNA is TGTGCCAGCAGCCAAGGACGGACGAACACCGGGGAGCTGTTTTTT.

About this clone itself: Other DNA sequences in the sample encode the same CDR3. This chain joins TRBV3-1 (or the pseudogene TRBV3-2) and TRBJ1-5; D gene ambiguous. The CDR3 sequence is 13 residues long. Per germline, CDR1 LGHDT and CDR2 YNNKEL (reference sequence). Trimming took 1 base from V and 4 from J, leaving 5 bases between them. CDR3 nucleotide sequence: TGTGCCAGCAGCCAAGTGGGGAATCAGCCCCAGCATTTT. Protein sequence: CASSQVGNQPQHF.

The chain recombines TRBV5-5 with TRBJ1-3; the D gene is possibly TRBD1 (6 bases). The CDR3 is 16 amino acids. Per the germline V gene, CDR1 is SGHKS and CDR2 is YYEKEE (reference sequence). V gave up 2 bases and J gave up 4 bases, with 16 bases separating them. In DNA form, the CDR3 reads TGTGCCAGCAGCTTTTACCCTCCCGGACAGGGAAACACCATATATTTT. It translates to CASSFYPPGQGNTIYF.